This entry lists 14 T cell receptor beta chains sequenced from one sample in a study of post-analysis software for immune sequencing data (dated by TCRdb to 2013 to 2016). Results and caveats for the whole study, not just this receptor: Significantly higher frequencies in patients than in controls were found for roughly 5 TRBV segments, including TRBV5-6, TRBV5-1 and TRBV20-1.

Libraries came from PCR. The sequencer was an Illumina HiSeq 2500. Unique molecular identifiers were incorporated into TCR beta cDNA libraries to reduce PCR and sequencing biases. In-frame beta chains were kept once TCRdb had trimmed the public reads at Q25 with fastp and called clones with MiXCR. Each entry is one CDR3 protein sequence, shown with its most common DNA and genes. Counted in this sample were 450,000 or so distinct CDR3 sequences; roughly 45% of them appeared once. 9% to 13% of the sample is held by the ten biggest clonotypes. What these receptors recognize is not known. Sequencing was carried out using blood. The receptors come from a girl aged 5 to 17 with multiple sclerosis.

The CDR3 nucleotides are TGCGCCAGCAGCCAAGGACAGGTAAAGGGGCAGCCCCAGCATTTT. This gives the protein CASSQGQVKGQPQHF. The chain employs TRBV4-1 and TRBJ1-5; D perhaps matches TRBD1 (6 bases). V gave up 1 base and J gave up 7 bases, with 14 bases separating them. CDR1 and CDR2 from the germline V gene are MGHRA and YSYEKL. The CDR3 is 15 residues long.

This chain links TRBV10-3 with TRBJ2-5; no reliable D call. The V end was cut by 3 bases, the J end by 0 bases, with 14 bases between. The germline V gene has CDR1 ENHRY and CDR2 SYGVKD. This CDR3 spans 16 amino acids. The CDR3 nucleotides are TGTGCCATCAGTGATATGAGTGGCCTGAACCAAGAGACCCAGTACTTC. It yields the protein CAISDMSGLNQETQYF.

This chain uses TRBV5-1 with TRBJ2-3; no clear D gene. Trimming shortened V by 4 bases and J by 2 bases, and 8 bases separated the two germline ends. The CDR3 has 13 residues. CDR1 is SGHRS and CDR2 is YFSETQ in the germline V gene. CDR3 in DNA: TGCGCCAGCAGCCCCCAACCCACAGATACGCAGTATTTT. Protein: CASSPQPTDTQYF.

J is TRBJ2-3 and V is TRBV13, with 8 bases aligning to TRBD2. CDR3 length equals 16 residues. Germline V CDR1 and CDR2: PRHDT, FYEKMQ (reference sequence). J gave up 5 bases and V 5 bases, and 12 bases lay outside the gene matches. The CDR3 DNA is TGTGCCAGCAGCCCGCGCGACGGGAGGGCGGTAGATACGCAGTATTTT. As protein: CASSPRDGRAVDTQYF.

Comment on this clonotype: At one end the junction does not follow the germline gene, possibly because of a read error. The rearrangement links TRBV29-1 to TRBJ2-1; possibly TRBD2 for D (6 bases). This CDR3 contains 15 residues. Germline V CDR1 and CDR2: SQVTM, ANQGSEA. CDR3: CGVEATGEVRREQFF. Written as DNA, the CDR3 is TGCGGCGTTGAAGCAACGGGAGAAGTCAGAAGGGAGCAGTTCTTC.

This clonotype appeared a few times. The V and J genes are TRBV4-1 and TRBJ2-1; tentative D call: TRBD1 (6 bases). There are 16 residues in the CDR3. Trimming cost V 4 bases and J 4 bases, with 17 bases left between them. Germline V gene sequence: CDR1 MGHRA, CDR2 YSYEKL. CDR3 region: CASSRQDYTGYNEQFF. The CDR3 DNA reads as TGCGCCAGCAGCCGCCAAGACTATACAGGGTACAATGAGCAGTTCTTC.

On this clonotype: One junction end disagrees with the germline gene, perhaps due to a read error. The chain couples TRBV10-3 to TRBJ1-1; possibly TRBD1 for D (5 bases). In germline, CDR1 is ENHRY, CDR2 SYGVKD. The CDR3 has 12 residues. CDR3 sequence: CAIGEGQGVAFF. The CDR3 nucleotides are TGTGCCATCGGTGAGGGGCAAGGAGTAGCTTTCTTT.

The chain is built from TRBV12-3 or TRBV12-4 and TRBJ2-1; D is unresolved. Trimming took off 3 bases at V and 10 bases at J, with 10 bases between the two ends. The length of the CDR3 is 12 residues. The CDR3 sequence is CASSFGGVEQFF. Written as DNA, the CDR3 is TGTGCCAGCAGTTTTGGTGGAGTCGAGCAGTTCTTC.

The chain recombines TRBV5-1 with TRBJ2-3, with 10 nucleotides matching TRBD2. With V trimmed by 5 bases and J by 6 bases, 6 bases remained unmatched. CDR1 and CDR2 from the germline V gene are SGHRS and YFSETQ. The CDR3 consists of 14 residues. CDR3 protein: CASSLTSGMDTQYF. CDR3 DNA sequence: TGCGCCAGCAGTCTCACTAGCGGGATGGATACGCAGTATTTT. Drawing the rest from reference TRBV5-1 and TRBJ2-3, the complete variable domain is KAGVTQTPRYLIKTRGQQVTLSCSPISGHRSVSWYQQTPGQGLQFLFEYFSETQRNKGNFPGRFSGRQFSNSRSEMNVSTLELGDSALYLCASSLTSGMDTQYFGPGTRLTVL.

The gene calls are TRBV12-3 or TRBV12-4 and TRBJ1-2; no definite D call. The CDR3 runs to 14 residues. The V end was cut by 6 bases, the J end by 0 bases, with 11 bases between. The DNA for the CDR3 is TGTGCCAGCAGGCCCTGGGCGGCTAACTATGGCTACACCTTC. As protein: CASRPWAANYGYTF.

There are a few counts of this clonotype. CDR3 coding DNA: TGTGCCAGCAGTTACTATGCGGGGTACTCCTACGAGCAGTACTTC. The encoded protein is CASSYYAGYSYEQYF. The chain recombines TRBV6-2 or TRBV6-3 with TRBJ2-7; tentative D call: TRBD2 (6 bases). Trimming removed 1 base from V and 0 bases from J, with 10 bases in between. The CDR3 has 15 residues. Per the germline V gene, CDR1 is MNHEY and CDR2 is SVGEGT.

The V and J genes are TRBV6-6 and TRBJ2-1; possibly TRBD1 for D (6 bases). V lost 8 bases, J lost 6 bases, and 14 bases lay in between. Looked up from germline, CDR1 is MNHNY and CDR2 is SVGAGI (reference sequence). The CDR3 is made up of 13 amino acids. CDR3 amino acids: CASDRGMGNEQFF. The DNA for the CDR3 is TGTGCCAGCGATAGGGGGATGGGCAATGAGCAGTTCTTC.

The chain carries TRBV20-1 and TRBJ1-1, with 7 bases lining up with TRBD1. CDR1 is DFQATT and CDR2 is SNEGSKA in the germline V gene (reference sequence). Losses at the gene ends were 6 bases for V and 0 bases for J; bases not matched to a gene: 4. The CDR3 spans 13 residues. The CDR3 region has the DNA TGCAGTGCGAGGACAGGTCTGAACACTGAAGCTTTCTTT. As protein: CSARTGLNTEAFF.

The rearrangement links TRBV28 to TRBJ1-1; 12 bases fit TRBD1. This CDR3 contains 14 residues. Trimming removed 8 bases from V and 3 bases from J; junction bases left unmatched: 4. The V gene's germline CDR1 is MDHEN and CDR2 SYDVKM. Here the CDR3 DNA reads TGTGCCAGCGGGACAGGGGGCGCGTACACTGAAGCTTTCTTT. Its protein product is CASGTGGAYTEAFF.